This T cell receptor (beta chain) was recovered during a study of control samples from healthy donors and cancer patients. Generated by immunoSEQ multiplex PCR, the TCRdb table keeps only in-frame clones and is missing some. The sample yields 40,000 to 55,000 clones, over 90% seen once. The source of this sequence is a woman in her 50s with head and neck cancer. Sequencing used PBMCs.

CDR3 protein: CASSQDQVGYNEQFF. For the CDR3, the DNA is TGTGCCAGCAGCCAAGATCAGGTCGGCTACAATGAGCAGTTCTTC. V is TRBV3-1 (or the pseudogene TRBV3-2) and J is TRBJ2-1; unclear D gene. In germline, CDR1 is LGHDT, CDR2 YNNKEL (reference sequence). The CDR3 has 15 amino acids. V gave up 0 bases and J gave up 3 bases, with 9 bases separating them.